The clone carrying this T cell receptor beta chain has a count of ten or more. Its target is unknown. With the read ending 3 residues before the CDR3 end, the germline J gene is used to fill in that end. The data belong to a study of T cell clonality in common variable immunodeficiency. Some clones are missing from TCRdb's copy, which holds only in-frame ones; the method was immunoSEQ multiplex PCR. The sample counts 35,000 to 50,000 clones, none seen once; the ten largest own around 0.7%. Blood samples were heparinized, about 4.5 to 8 ml per donor. The germline V gene has CDR1 SGHTS and CDR2 YDEGEE. The CDR3 has 15 residues. V was pared by 6 bases and J by 2 bases, with 8 bases of the junction left unmatched. Study outcomes and limitations: Links between repertoire features and CVID complications were heterogeneity-limited. Shared TCRbeta clones were fewer between CVID subjects than controls. In common variable immunodeficiency, TCR beta chains reportedly carried fewer deletions and N-nucleotide insertions.

This chain links TRBV5-8 with TRBJ2-3, with 8 positions matching TRBD2. The specimen sequenced was peripheral blood mononuclear cells. The sequence came from a person aged 18 to 69 in good health. CDR3 DNA (partial): TGTGCCAGCAACGAACTAGCGGTTCACACAGATACG. This codes for CASNELAVHTDT. The whole CDR3 sequence reads CASNELAVHTDTQYF.